The following is a T cell receptor beta chain sequence with its context. The data stem from a study of blood T cell repertoires in COVID-19. In the study overall: The United States, Italy and Spain provided the acute and convalescent COVID-19 samples.

Authors' analysis steps: Estimated nucleated cell counts came from reference gene primer amplification. Profiling relied on immunoSEQ multiplex PCR, and the TCRdb table lists in-frame clones only, not all of them. Clonal size and the V and J genes are those of that table, whereas D and trimming came from the DNA. The sample holds about 6,000 clones, 60% to 80% seen once. Per germline, CDR1 MNHEY and CDR2 SVGEGT. There are 14 residues in the CDR3. Losses at the gene ends were 6 bases for V and 4 bases for J; bases not matched to a gene: 5. The sequenced material came from peripheral blood. The rearrangement uses TRBV6-2 or TRBV6-3 and TRBJ2-7; 11 nucleotides agree with TRBD2. This clonotype was sampled from a man between 60 and 75 years old with acute or convalescent COVID-19. This chain's CDR3 is CASSLAGGPYEQYF. The DNA for the CDR3 is TGTGCCAGCAGCTTAGCGGGGGGGCCATACGAGCAGTACTTC.